One sample yielded the 23 T cell receptor beta chains listed below, sequenced in a study of response to subunit inactivated influenza vaccine. TCRdb redid the calling of the RT-PCR reads with MiXCR, one entry per CDR3 protein. The sample comprises approximately 700,000 distinct CDR3 sequences, about a sixth of which are singletons, and 11% rests with the top ten. The sample in question was PBMCs from blood, obtained approximately 12 days after vaccination. The receptors come from a man aged 45-65 years who received an inactivated influenza vaccine.

A few counts support this clonotype. V and J are TRBV11-2 and TRBJ2-6, with 7 bases identical to TRBD1. The CDR3 consists of 17 residues. Looked up from germline, CDR1 is SGHAT and CDR2 is FQNNGV. J lost 0 bases, V lost 1 base, and 3 bases had no gene match. This CDR3 is CASSLAGTVSGANVLTF. CDR3 in DNA: TGTGCCAGCAGCTTAGCCGGGACAGTCTCTGGGGCCAACGTCCTGACTTTC.

This chain links TRBV7-9 with TRBJ2-4; perhaps TRBD1 as D (6 bases). Trimming stripped 6 bases from V and 7 bases from J, with 16 bases between. The V gene's germline CDR1 is SEHNR and CDR2 FQNEAQ (reference sequence). The CDR3 sequence is 14 residues long. CDR3 residues: CASSLFPGDNIQYF. The CDR3, as DNA: TGTGCCAGCAGTTTATTTCCAGGGGACAACATTCAGTACTTC. The whole variable domain, remainder taken from reference TRBV7-9 and TRBJ2-4, is DTGVSQNPRHKITKRGQNVTFRCDPISEHNRLYWYRQTLGQGPEFLTYFQNEAQLEKSRLLSDRFSAERPKGSFSTLEIQRTEQGDSAMYLCASSLFPGDNIQYFGAGTRLSVL.

A word on this clonotype: The CDR3 carries no conserved terminal phenylalanine or tryptophan, so it likely arises from a read error. This chain uses TRBV2 with TRBJ2-3, with 7 bases aligning to TRBD2. The CDR3 is 16 amino acids. V lost 0 bases to trimming and J lost 0 bases; unmatched junction nucleotides: 3. Germline V gene sequence: CDR1 SNHLY, CDR2 FYNNEI. The CDR3 here is CASSEASGSSTDTQYY. For the CDR3, the DNA is TGTGCCAGCAGTGAAGCTAGCGGGTCTAGCACAGATACGCAGTATTAT.

This clonotype has a handful of counts. The rearrangement joins TRBV7-9 to TRBJ1-4; D gene uncertain. V dropped 2 bases and J dropped 0 bases, with 7 bases sitting between them. Germline V gene lookup returns CDR1 SEHNR and CDR2 FQNEAQ (reference sequence). This CDR3 is 15 amino acids long. The CDR3 nucleotides are TGTGCCAGCAGCTTAAACGGAGCAACTAATGAAAAACTGTTTTTT. Translating it yields CASSLNGATNEKLFF.

At least ten counts were recorded for this clonotype. The V and J genes are TRBV12-3 or TRBV12-4 and TRBJ2-1, with D perhaps matching TRBD2 (5 bases). This CDR3 is built from 14 residues. V was pared by 6 bases and J by 8 bases, with 17 bases between. CDR3 DNA sequence: TGTGCCAGCAGGGCCTCAGGACGGGGTGATGAGCAGTTCTTC. It encodes CASRASGRGDEQFF.

V and J are TRBV20-1 and TRBJ1-5; maybe TRBD1 (5 bases). Germline V gene sequence: CDR1 DFQATT, CDR2 SNEGSKA (reference sequence). V was clipped by 1 base and J by 4 bases, with 8 bases between them. CDR3 size: 13 residues. Here the CDR3 reads CSARATANQPQHF. DNA for the CDR3: TGCAGTGCTAGAGCGACAGCTAATCAGCCCCAGCATTTT.

This sequence joins TRBV20-1 and TRBJ2-7; D is unclear. Germline CDR1 reads DFQATT; CDR2 reads SNEGSKA (reference sequence). The CDR3 sequence is 11 residues long. Trimming pared 0 bases from V and 5 bases from J, leaving 5 bases between. CDR3 protein: CSARDLDEQYF. The CDR3 nucleotides read TGCAGTGCTAGAGATCTCGACGAGCAGTACTTC.

This chain uses TRBV6-5 with TRBJ1-2; possible D gene TRBD1, 6 bases. The ends were cut back, 4 bases at V and 5 bases at J, with 17 bases in the middle. This CDR3 has 15 residues. CDR1 is MNHEY and CDR2 is SVGAGI in the germline V gene. The CDR3 DNA reads as TGTGCCAGCAGTTCGGGACAAGGAACTGGTTATGGCTACACCTTC. As protein: CASSSGQGTGYGYTF.

The chain has TRBV20-1 and TRBJ2-4, with 8 bases fitting TRBD2. This CDR3 has 15 residues. V lost 2 bases to trimming and J lost 0 bases; unmatched junction nucleotides: 3. Germline assignment: CDR1 DFQATT and CDR2 SNEGSKA (reference sequence). The CDR3 here is CSARQAGVAKNIQYF. DNA of the CDR3: TGCAGTGCTAGACAAGCGGGGGTAGCCAAAAACATTCAGTACTTC.

The V gene is TRBV30, the J gene TRBJ2-2; 7 bases are a match to TRBD2. J lost 4 bases, V lost 4 bases, and 9 bases had no gene match. Germline CDR1 and CDR2: GTSNPN and SVGIG (reference sequence). The CDR3 has 15 residues. CDR3 sequence: CAWTRRGLPTGELFF. Written as DNA, the CDR3 is TGTGCCTGGACCAGGCGGGGACTACCCACCGGGGAGCTGTTTTTT. Based on the CDR3 plus reference TRBV30 and TRBJ2-2, the full variable domain is SQTIHQWPATLVQPVGSPLSLECTVEGTSNPNLYWYRQAAGRGLQLLFYSVGIGQISSEVPQNLSASRPQDRQFILSSKKLLLSDSGFYLCAWTRRGLPTGELFFGEGSRLTVL.

The rearrangement uses TRBV11-2 and TRBJ2-7; 11 nucleotides line up with TRBD1. Germline lookup yields CDR1 SGHAT and CDR2 FQNNGV. J gave up 0 bases and V 5 bases, and 6 bases lay outside the gene matches. CDR3 size: 16 residues. The chain's CDR3 is CASSPFGTGGSYEQYF. CDR3 sequence (DNA): TGTGCCAGCAGCCCCTTTGGGACAGGGGGCTCCTACGAGCAGTACTTC.

The CDR3 nucleotides are TGTGCCAGCAGCTTGGGACTAGACCAGCAGTACTTC. Translation gives CASSLGLDQQYF. V usage is TRBV5-6 and J usage is TRBJ2-7; tentative D call: TRBD2 (6 bases). V was clipped by 0 bases and J by 8 bases, with 9 bases between them. CDR3 size: 12 residues. The germline CDR1 and CDR2 sequences are SGHDT and YYEEEE.

This clonotype was detected a few times. J is TRBJ2-1 and V is TRBV20-1; TRBD2 agrees at 8 bases. The CDR3 is made up of 14 amino acids. The germline V gene has CDR1 DFQATT and CDR2 SNEGSKA (reference sequence). V shed 1 base, J shed 3 bases, and the junction held 2 bases outside the gene matches. CDR3 in amino acids: CSARVAGRYNEQFF. DNA for the CDR3: TGCAGTGCTAGAGTAGCGGGACGCTACAATGAGCAGTTCTTC.

On this clonotype: A clone one base away is much larger, so this may be a read error. The chain employs TRBV5-1 and TRBJ1-4; D ambiguous. Germline V gives CDR1 SGHRS, CDR2 YFSETQ. The CDR3 spans 13 residues. The V end lost 2 bases, the J end lost 7 bases, and 9 bases lay between the germline ends. The chain's CDR3 is CASSLSLGEKLFF. The CDR3, as DNA: TGCGCCAGCAGCTTATCTTTGGGTGAAAAACTGTTTTTT. Full variable domain (remainder filled in from reference TRBV5-1 and TRBJ1-4): KAGVTQTPRYLIKTRGQQVTLSCSPISGHRSVSWYQQTPGQGLQFLFEYFSETQRNKGNFPGRFSGRQFSNSRSEMNVSTLELGDSALYLCASSLSLGEKLFFGSGTQLSVL.

This clonotype occurred a few times. The gene calls are TRBV7-3 and TRBJ2-2; unclear D gene. V lost 4 bases and J 7 bases, leaving 7 bases between the germline ends. CDR1 SGHTA and CDR2 FQGTGA come from the germline V gene. The CDR3 sequence is 12 residues long. For the CDR3, the DNA is TGTGCCAGCAGCTGGAGTGGCGGGGAGCTGTTTTTT. It codes for CASSWSGGELFF. Together with reference TRBV7-3 and TRBJ2-2, the CDR3 gives the full variable domain: GAGVSQTPSNKVTEKGKYVELRCDPISGHTALYWYRQSLGQGPEFLIYFQGTGAADDSGLPNDRFFAVRPEGSVSTLKIQRTERGDSAVYLCASSWSGGELFFGEGSRLTVL.

This clonotype has just a few counts. The chain has TRBV5-6 and TRBJ2-5; perhaps TRBD2 as D (6 bases). CDR1 SGHDT and CDR2 YYEEEE come from the germline V gene. The CDR3 is 15 amino acids. The V end lost 1 base, the J end lost 5 bases, and 15 bases lay between the germline ends. The CDR3, as DNA: TGTGCCAGCAGCTTGCTCGCGGGGAAGGGGGAGACCCAGTACTTC. It encodes CASSLLAGKGETQYF.

This clonotype was observed a handful of times. J is TRBJ2-1 and V is TRBV4-3; D unresolved. The V and J ends lost 0 bases and 3 bases respectively, with 15 bases between them. Germline assignment: CDR1 LGHNA and CDR2 YSLEER. There are 17 residues in the CDR3. The CDR3 loop is CASSQDLVREIYNEQFF. DNA for the CDR3: TGCGCCAGCAGCCAAGATCTCGTCAGAGAGATCTACAATGAGCAGTTCTTC.

CDR3 in amino acids: CAIKGRENEQFF. The CDR3 nucleotides are TGTGCCATCAAAGGTAGAGAAAATGAGCAGTTCTTC. The chain combines TRBV10-3 with TRBJ2-1; D unresolved. This CDR3 has 12 residues. Germline CDR1 and CDR2: ENHRY and SYGVKD. V shed 7 bases and J shed 7 bases, with 11 bases lying between them.

Ten or more counts support this clonotype. CDR3 DNA sequence: TGCGCCAGCAGTGACGACATGCTTTGGTCCCAGCATTTT. Its protein product is CASSDDMLWSQHF. The V and J genes are TRBV10-2 and TRBJ1-5; no clear D. V was clipped by 3 bases and J by 11 bases, with 14 bases between them. The CDR3 sequence is 13 residues long. The V gene's germline CDR1 is WSHSY and CDR2 SAAADI.

This clonotype showed up just a few times. The CDR3 sequence is CASSLGRGHQPQHF. The CDR3 DNA reads as TGTGCCAGCAGTTTAGGCAGGGGACACCAGCCCCAGCATTTT. The chain joins TRBV12-3 or TRBV12-4 to TRBJ1-5; tentative D call: TRBD1 (6 bases). V lost 1 base, J lost 7 bases, and 11 bases lay in between. The CDR3 spans 14 residues.

This rearrangement joins TRBV7-9 to TRBJ1-1; D unresolved. Trimming took off 2 bases at V and 11 bases at J, with 12 bases between the two ends. From germline, CDR1 is SEHNR and CDR2 FQNEAQ (reference sequence). There are 12 residues in the CDR3. The CDR3 DNA reads TGTGCCAGCAGCTTAAATGTGGGTTGGGCTTTCTTT. Protein product: CASSLNVGWAFF.

The table lists this clonotype with a few counts. The CDR3 reads CASSMGQGSTDTQYF. CDR3 nucleotides: TGTGCCAGCAGCATGGGACAGGGGAGCACAGATACGCAGTATTTT. This sequence joins TRBV7-9 and TRBJ2-3, with 10 positions matching TRBD1. Per the germline V gene, CDR1 is SEHNR and CDR2 is FQNEAQ (reference sequence). This CDR3 contains 15 residues. V was clipped by 5 bases and J by 0 bases; unmatched bases: 2.

This rearrangement joins TRBV15 to TRBJ2-3; 11 bases match TRBD2. Looked up from germline, CDR1 is LNHNV and CDR2 is YYDKDF (reference sequence). The length of the CDR3 is 17 residues. The J segment lost 2 bases and the V segment lost 5 bases, leaving 9 bases of the junction unmatched. CDR3 in DNA: TGTGCCACCAGCCTCGTTTCGGGACTAGCGGTCACAGATACGCAGTATTTT. It yields the protein CATSLVSGLAVTDTQYF.